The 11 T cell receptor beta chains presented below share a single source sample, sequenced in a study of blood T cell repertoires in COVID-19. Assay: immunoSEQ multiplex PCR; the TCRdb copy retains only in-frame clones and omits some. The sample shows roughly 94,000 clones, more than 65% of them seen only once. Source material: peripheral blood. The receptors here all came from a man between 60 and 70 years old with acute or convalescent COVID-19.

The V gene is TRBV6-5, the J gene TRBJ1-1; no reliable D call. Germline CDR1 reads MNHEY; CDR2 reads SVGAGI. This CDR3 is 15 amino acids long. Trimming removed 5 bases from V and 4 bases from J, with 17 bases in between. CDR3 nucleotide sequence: TGTGCCAGCAGTCCCCGGACGTCCGGGGTCACTGAAGCTTTCTTT. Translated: CASSPRTSGVTEAFF.

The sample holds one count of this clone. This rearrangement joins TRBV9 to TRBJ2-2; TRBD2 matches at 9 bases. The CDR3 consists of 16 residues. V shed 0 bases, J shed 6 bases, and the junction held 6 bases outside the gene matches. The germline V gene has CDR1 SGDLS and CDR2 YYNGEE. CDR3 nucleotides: TGTGCCAGCAGCGTAGTGCAAGCGGGGGGCTCCGGGGAGCTGTTTTTT. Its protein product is CASSVVQAGGSGELFF.

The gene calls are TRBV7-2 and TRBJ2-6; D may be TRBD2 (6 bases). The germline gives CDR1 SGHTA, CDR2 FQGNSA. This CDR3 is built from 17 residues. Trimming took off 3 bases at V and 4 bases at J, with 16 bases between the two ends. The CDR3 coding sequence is TGTGCCAGCAGCTTTCGGGGTTCGGCGGGAGGGGCCAACGTCCTGACTTTC. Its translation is CASSFRGSAGGANVLTF.

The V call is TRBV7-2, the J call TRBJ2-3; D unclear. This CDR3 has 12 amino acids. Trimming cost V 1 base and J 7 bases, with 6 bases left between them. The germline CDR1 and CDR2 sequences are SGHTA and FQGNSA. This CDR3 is CASSLVVNTQYF. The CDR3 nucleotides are TGTGCCAGCAGCTTAGTCGTTAATACGCAGTATTTT.

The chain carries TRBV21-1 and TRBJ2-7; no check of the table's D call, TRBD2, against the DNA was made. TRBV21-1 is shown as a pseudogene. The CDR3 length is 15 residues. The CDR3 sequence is CASSKRSLKRIEQYV. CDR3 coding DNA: TGTGCCAGCAGCAAACGGTCTCTGAAGCGAATCGAGCAGTACGTC.

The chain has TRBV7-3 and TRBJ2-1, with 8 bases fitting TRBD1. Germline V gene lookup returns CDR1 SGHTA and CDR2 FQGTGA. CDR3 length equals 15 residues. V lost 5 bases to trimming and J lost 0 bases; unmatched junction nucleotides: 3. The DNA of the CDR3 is TGTGCCAGCAGCCAAACAGGGGGCTCCTACAATGAGCAGTTCTTC. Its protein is CASSQTGGSYNEQFF.

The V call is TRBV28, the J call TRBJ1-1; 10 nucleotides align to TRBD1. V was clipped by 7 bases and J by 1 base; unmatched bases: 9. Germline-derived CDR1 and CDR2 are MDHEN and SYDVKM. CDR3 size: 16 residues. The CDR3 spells CASTSPGTGANTEAFF. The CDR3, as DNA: TGTGCCAGCACCTCTCCCGGGACAGGGGCGAACACTGAAGCTTTCTTT.

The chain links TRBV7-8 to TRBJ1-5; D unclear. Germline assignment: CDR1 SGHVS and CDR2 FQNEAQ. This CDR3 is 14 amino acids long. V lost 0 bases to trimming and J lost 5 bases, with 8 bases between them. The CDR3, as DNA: TGTGCCAGCAGCTTAGCTTACAGTTATCAGCCCCAGCATTTT. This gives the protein CASSLAYSYQPQHF.

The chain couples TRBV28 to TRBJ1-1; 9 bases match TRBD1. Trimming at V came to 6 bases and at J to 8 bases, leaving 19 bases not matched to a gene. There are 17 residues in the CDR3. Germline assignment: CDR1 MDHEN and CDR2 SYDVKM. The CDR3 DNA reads TGTGCCAGCAGCCATCTCCCGGGACAGGGTTCCCTCAGGGAAGCTTTCTTT. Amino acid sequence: CASSHLPGQGSLREAFF.

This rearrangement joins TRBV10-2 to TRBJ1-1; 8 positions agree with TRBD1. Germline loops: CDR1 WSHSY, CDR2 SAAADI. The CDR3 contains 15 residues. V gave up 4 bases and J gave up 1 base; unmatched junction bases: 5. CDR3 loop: CASSGTGTRNTEAFF. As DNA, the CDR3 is TGCGCCAGCAGTGGGACAGGGACGAGGAACACTGAAGCTTTCTTT.

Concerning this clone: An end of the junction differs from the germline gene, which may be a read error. The CDR3 DNA is TGTGCCAGCAGCCAAGCCCCGGACAGCCCCCCCTTATTT. This translates into CASSQAPDSPPLF. The V call is TRBV14, the J call TRBJ1-5; D might be TRBD1 (6 bases). Germline assignment: CDR1 SGHDN and CDR2 FVKESK. The CDR3 loop spans 13 amino acids.